Below, 19 T cell receptor beta chains from the same sample are listed, as sequenced in a study of T cells in Graves' hyperthyroidism and ophthalmopathy (dated by TCRdb to between 2019 and 2020). Libraries were prepared through multiplex PCR. Sequencing was performed on an Illumina HiSeq 2000. The TCR beta CDR3 regions were amplified from RNA transcripts. For the first round of RT-PCR on the TCR CDR3, the HTBI primer set was used together with the Qiagen OneStep RT-PCR kit. TCRdb cleaned the public reads at Q25 with fastp, built clones with MiXCR and kept in-frame beta chains. Rows with one shared CDR3 protein collapse into an entry with the most common genes and DNA. The sample table shows roughly 660,000 distinct CDR3 sequences, and approximately 15% are seen once. The top ten hold roughly 16% of the sample. Sequencing was done on a sample of blood. The receptors were gathered from a man aged 50-59 years with Graves' hyperthyroidism.

The chain joins TRBV12-3 or TRBV12-4 to TRBJ1-2; unclear D gene. The V gene lost 5 bases and the J gene lost 4 bases, with 17 bases spanning the gap. The length of the CDR3 is 15 residues. The CDR3 here is CASSKPRVVVYGYTF. CDR3 in DNA: TGTGCCAGCAGTAAACCGAGGGTGGTGGTCTATGGCTACACCTTC.

About this clonotype: Given a much more abundant clone one base away, this may be a read error. This chain joins TRBV14 and TRBJ2-1, with TRBD2 matching 14 bases. The CDR3 loop spans 17 amino acids. Germline V gene sequence: CDR1 SGHDN, CDR2 FVKESK. CDR3 DNA: TGTGCCAGCAGCCAGCTGACGGGACTAGCGGGAGATCTGGAGCAGCTCTTC. Translating gives CASSQLTGLAGDLEQLF. Together with reference TRBV14 and TRBJ2-1, the CDR3 gives the full variable domain: EAGVTQFPSHSVIEKGQTVTLRCDPISGHDNLYWYRRVMGKEIKFLLHFVKESKQDESGMPNNRFLAERTGGTYSTLKVQPAELEDSGVYFCASSQLTGLAGDLEQLFGPGTRLTVL.

The table lists this clonotype with many counts. The J gene is TRBJ2-7, the V gene TRBV10-3; no clear D gene. This CDR3 is 17 amino acids long. With 6 bases removed from V and 7 bases from J, the gap between germline ends came to 28 bases. Per germline, CDR1 ENHRY and CDR2 SYGVKD. This CDR3 is CAISTIGFGNPWAEQYF. CDR3 coding DNA: TGTGCCATCAGCACCATAGGGTTCGGCAATCCCTGGGCGGAGCAGTACTTC.

This clonotype was detected a few times. A much larger clone lies a single base off, so this may be a read error. This chain links TRBV24-1 with TRBJ2-3, with D perhaps TRBD1 (6 bases). V was cut by 8 bases and J by 7 bases, with 18 bases left in between. CDR1 and CDR2 (germline): KGHDR, SFDVKD. This CDR3 comprises 14 residues. Written as DNA, the CDR3 is TGTGCCACCAATGCCGGGACAACAACACATACGCAGTATTTT. This sequence encodes CATNAGTTTHTQYF.

CDR3 loop: CASSNGGRTNEEQFF. The DNA for the CDR3 is TGTGCCAGCAGCAATGGCGGGAGGACCAATGAGGAGCAGTTCTTC. The chain employs TRBV28 and TRBJ2-1, with 8 bases aligning to TRBD2. Trimming cost V 6 bases and J 10 bases; bases outside gene matches: 14. The CDR3 runs 15 residues. Germline lookup yields CDR1 MDHEN and CDR2 SYDVKM.

The J gene is TRBJ2-7, the V gene TRBV6-1, with 9 positions matching TRBD1. Looked up from germline, CDR1 is MNHNS and CDR2 is SASEGT. The CDR3 spans 13 residues. V shed 8 bases, J shed 0 bases, and the junction held 2 bases outside the gene matches. This CDR3 reads CASGQGTSYEQYF. CDR3 bases: TGTGCCAGCGGACAGGGGACCTCCTACGAGCAGTACTTC.

This clonotype was found a few times. The V gene is TRBV3-1, the J gene TRBJ1-2, with D perhaps TRBD1 (5 bases). The CDR3 length is 15 residues. Germline CDR1 LGHDT, CDR2 YNNKEL (reference sequence). Trimming pared 0 bases from V and 8 bases from J, leaving 16 bases between. CDR3: CASSQDITGSSGYTF. The CDR3 DNA is TGTGCCAGCAGCCAAGATATCACAGGCTCGTCGGGCTACACCTTC.

This clonotype occurred a few times. V usage is TRBV5-1 and J usage is TRBJ1-2; tentatively, D is TRBD1 (5 bases). CDR3 length: 14 amino acids. CDR1 and CDR2 from the germline V gene are SGHRS and YFSETQ. V shed 0 bases and J shed 7 bases, with 13 bases lying between them. In DNA, the CDR3 is TGCGCCAGCAGCTTGGAGGCAGGGAAGGTTGGCTACACCTTC. Translating gives CASSLEAGKVGYTF.

This clonotype occurred many times. The rearrangement links TRBV24-1 to TRBJ2-5; tentatively, D is TRBD2 (6 bases). The V gene's germline CDR1 is KGHDR and CDR2 SFDVKD. The CDR3 extends over 13 amino acids. Trimming left V 9 bases short and J 5 bases short, with 15 bases between. The CDR3 bases are TGTGCCACCTCTCCGGGGGTCGGGGAGACCCAGTACTTC. Translating it yields CATSPGVGETQYF.

The DNA of the CDR3 is TGCAGCGTTGTGGCAGGGAGCAATGAGCAGTTCTTC. Translation gives CSVVAGSNEQFF. V usage is TRBV29-1 and J usage is TRBJ2-1; D may correspond to TRBD1 or TRBD2 (5 bases each). CDR1 is SQVTM and CDR2 is ANQGSEA in the germline V gene. V was trimmed by 4 bases and J by 6 bases, leaving 10 bases between them. This CDR3 has 12 residues.

This clonotype showed up many times. The V gene is TRBV11-2, the J gene TRBJ2-3; no definite D call. The CDR3 contains 15 residues. The V end was cut by 6 bases, the J end by 0 bases, with 13 bases between. Looked up from germline, CDR1 is SGHAT and CDR2 is FQNNGV. CDR3 amino acids: CASRMASESTDTQYF. The CDR3 DNA is TGTGCCAGCAGAATGGCTAGTGAGAGCACAGATACGCAGTATTTT.

This clonotype was observed many times. J is TRBJ2-2 and V is TRBV7-2; 8 bases map to TRBD2. V lost 5 bases and J lost 5; bases outside the gene matches: 10. The length of the CDR3 is 16 residues. CDR1 and CDR2 (germline): SGHTA, FQGNSA. CDR3 sequence (DNA): TGTGCCAGCAGCCCTCTAGCGGGTGGGATAACCGGGGAGCTGTTTTTT. It encodes CASSPLAGGITGELFF.

This clonotype was observed a few times. It is likely a read error, because the conserved phenylalanine at the end of the CDR3 is missing. This rearrangement joins TRBV10-3 to TRBJ2-7; tentative D call: TRBD2 (6 bases). There are 12 residues in the CDR3. Trimming cost V 4 bases and J 3 bases, with 7 bases left between them. Germline-derived CDR1 and CDR2 are ENHRY and SYGVKD. The DNA for the CDR3 is TGTGCCATCAGTGCCGGGGGCTACGAGCAGTACCTC. As protein: CAISAGGYEQYL.

This clonotype was seen at least ten times. The rearrangement joins TRBV12-3 or TRBV12-4 to TRBJ2-7, with D tentatively TRBD2 (6 bases). This CDR3 comprises 13 residues. Deletions cut 5 bases from V and 4 bases from J, with 12 bases between. The CDR3, as DNA: TGTGCCAGCAGTCCCCCCGGGAGATACGAGCAGTACTTC. Translated, it gives CASSPPGRYEQYF.

A few counts support this clonotype. The chain combines TRBV27 with TRBJ2-7, with 7 bases aligning to TRBD2. This CDR3 is built from 15 residues. The V gene end was trimmed by 6 bases and the J gene end by 0 bases; junction bases not matched to a gene: 8. The V gene's germline CDR1 is MNHEY and CDR2 SMNVEV (reference sequence). The CDR3: CASRSTSVYSYEQYF. CDR3 nucleotide sequence: TGTGCCAGCAGGTCAACTAGCGTATACTCCTACGAGCAGTACTTC.

V usage is TRBV18 and J usage is TRBJ2-5; no reliable D call. Per germline, CDR1 KGHSH and CDR2 LQKENI. V was clipped by 0 bases and J by 5 bases, with 10 bases between them. The CDR3 consists of 14 residues. As DNA, the CDR3 is TGTGCCAGCTCACCACCTCAACCCGCCGAGACCCAGTACTTC. It is translated as CASSPPQPAETQYF.

This clonotype was observed at least ten times. This chain uses TRBV18 with TRBJ1-1; possible D gene TRBD1, 5 bases. Looked up from germline, CDR1 is KGHSH and CDR2 is LQKENI. This CDR3 has 14 residues. V lost 2 bases to trimming and J lost 5 bases, with 12 bases between them. CDR3: CASSPEQVHTEAFF. CDR3 sequence (DNA): TGTGCCAGCTCACCAGAACAGGTCCATACTGAAGCTTTCTTT.

This chain links TRBV20-1 with TRBJ2-1; D possibly corresponds to TRBD2 (7 bases). The CDR3 spans 15 residues. Looked up from germline, CDR1 is DFQATT and CDR2 is SNEGSKA (reference sequence). Trimming left V 0 bases short and J 5 bases short, with 14 bases between. This CDR3 reads CSARDRGRANNEQFF. DNA of the CDR3: TGCAGTGCTAGAGATAGGGGGAGGGCCAACAATGAGCAGTTCTTC.

This clonotype appeared many times. The chain joins TRBV28 to TRBJ2-5; 9 nucleotides agree with TRBD1. CDR1 is MDHEN and CDR2 is SYDVKM in the germline V gene. The J segment lost 13 bases and the V segment lost 10 bases, leaving 16 bases of the junction unmatched. CDR3 length equals 13 residues. CDR3 residues: CATVIHDGDRAYF. For the CDR3, the DNA is TGTGCCACCGTAATCCACGACGGGGACAGGGCGTACTTC.